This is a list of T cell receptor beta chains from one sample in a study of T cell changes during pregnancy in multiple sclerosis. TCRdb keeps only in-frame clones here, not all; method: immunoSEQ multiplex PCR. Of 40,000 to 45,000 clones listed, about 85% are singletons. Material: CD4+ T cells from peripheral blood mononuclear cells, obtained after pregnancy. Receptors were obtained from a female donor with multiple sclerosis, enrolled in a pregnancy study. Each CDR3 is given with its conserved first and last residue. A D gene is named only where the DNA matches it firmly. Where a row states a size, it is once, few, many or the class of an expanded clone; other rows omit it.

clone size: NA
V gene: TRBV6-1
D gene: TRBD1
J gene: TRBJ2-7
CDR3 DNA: TGTGCCGGCAGTGCCGGACAGGGAAACTACGAGCAGTACTTC
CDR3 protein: CAGSAGQGNYEQYF

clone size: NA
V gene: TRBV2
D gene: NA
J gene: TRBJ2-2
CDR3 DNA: TGTGCCAGCAGTGAAGCGCTCAGATCCCCCGGGGAGCTGTTTTTT
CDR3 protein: CASSEALRSPGELFF

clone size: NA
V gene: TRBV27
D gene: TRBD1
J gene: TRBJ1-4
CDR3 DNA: TGTGCCAGCAGGGACAGGGTGGCTAATGAAAAACTGTTTTTT
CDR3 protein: CASRDRVANEKLFF

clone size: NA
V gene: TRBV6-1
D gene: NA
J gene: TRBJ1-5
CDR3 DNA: TGTGCCAGCAACTTGGACACCTATCAGCCCCAGCATTTT
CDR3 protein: CASNLDTYQPQHF

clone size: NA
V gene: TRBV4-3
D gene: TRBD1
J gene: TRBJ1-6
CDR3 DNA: TGCGCCAGCAGCCAAGCAGGGGGCAACTCACCCCTCCACTTT
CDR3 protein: CASSQAGGNSPLHF

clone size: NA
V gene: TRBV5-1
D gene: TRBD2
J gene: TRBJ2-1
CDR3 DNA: TGCGCCAGCAGCCTTATAGCGGGCCCCAATGAGCAGTTCTTC
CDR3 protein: CASSLIAGPNEQFF

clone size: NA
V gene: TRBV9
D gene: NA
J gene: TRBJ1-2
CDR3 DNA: TGTGCCAGCAGCGTAGGCAGGTCAGGCGGCTACACCTTC
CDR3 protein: CASSVGRSGGYTF

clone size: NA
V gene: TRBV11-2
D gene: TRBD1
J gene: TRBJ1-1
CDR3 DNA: TGTGCCAGCAGCTTACAGGGGGCCGGCACTGAAGCTTTCTTT
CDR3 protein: CASSLQGAGTEAFF

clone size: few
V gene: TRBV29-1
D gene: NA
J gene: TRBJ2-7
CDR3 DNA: TGCAGCGTTCAGGGTTTGGGCGAGCAGTACTTC
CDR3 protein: CSVQGLGEQYF

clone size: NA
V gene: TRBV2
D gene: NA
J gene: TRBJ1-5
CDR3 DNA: TGTGCCAGCAGTGGTAGACACCTCTATAGCAATCAGCCCCAGCATTTT
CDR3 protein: CASSGRHLYSNQPQHF

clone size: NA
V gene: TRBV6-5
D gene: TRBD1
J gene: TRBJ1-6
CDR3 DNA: TGTGCCAGCAGTAACCGGGACAGCCTATATTCACCCCTCCACTTT
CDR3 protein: CASSNRDSLYSPLHF

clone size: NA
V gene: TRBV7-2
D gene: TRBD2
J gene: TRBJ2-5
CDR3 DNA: TGTGCCAGCAGCCTCACTAGCGAGGGGACCCAGTACTTC
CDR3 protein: CASSLTSEGTQYF

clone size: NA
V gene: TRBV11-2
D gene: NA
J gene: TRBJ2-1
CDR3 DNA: TGTGCCAGCAGCTTAGATACGGGGAGTGGGTACAATGAGCAGTTCTTC
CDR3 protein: CASSLDTGSGYNEQFF

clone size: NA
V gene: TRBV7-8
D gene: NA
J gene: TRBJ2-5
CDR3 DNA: TGTGCCAGTTCGTGGCGGGGGCCGCAAGAGACCCAGTACTTC
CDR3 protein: CASSWRGPQETQYF

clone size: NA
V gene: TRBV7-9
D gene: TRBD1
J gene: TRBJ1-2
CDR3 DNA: TGTGCCAGCAGCCCAGGAGGGGGCTGGGGCTACACCTTC
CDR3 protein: CASSPGGGWGYTF

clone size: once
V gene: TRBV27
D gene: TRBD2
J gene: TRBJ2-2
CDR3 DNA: TGTGCCACGGGGACTAGCGGGGGGGGGAACACCGGGGAGCTGTTTTTT
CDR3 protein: CATGTSGGGNTGELFF

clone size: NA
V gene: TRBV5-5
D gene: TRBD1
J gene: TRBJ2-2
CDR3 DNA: TGTGCCAGCAGCCGGGACAGGGGGCGACCGGACACCGGGGAGCTGTTTTTT
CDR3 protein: CASSRDRGRPDTGELFF

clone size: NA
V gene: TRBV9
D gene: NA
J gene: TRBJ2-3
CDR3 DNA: TGTGCCAGCAGCGTATTGGGGGAGGCGAGCACAGATACGCAGTATTTT
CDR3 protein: CASSVLGEASTDTQYF

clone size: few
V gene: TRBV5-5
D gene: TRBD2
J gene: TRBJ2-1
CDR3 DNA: TGTGCCAGCAGCTTGGAACAACTGCGGGGGTACGGCAATGAGCAGTTCTTC
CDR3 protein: CASSLEQLRGYGNEQFF

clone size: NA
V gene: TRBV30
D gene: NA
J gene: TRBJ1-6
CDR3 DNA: TGTGCCTGGAAGCGGACAGACAATAATTCACCCCTCCACTTT
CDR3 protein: CAWKRTDNNSPLHF

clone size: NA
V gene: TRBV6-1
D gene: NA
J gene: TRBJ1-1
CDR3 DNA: TGTGCCACCGTGAGGGCTGGGGACACTGAAGCTTTCTTT
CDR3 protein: CATVRAGDTEAFF

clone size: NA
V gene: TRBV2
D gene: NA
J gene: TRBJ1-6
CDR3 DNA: TGTGCCAGCAAGAAGGAGGGTTCCTATAATTCACCCCTCCACTTT
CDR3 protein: CASKKEGSYNSPLHF

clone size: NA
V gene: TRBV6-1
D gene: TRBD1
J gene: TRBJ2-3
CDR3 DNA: TGTGCCAGCAGTTGGGACAGGGGGATTGATACGCAGTATTTT
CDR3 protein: CASSWDRGIDTQYF

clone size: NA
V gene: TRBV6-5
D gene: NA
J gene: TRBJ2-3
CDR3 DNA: TGTGCCAGCAAGAGATTCGGACAGACAGATACGCAGTATTTT
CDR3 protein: CASKRFGQTDTQYF

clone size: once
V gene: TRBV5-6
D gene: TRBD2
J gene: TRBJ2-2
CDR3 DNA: TGTGCCAGCAGCTGGGACTACCCCACCGGGGAGCTGTTTTTT
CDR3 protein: CASSWDYPTGELFF

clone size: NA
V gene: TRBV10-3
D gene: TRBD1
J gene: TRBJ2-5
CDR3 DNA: TGTGCCATCAGTGACCCCGCAGGGGGCGGGGAGACCCAGTACTTC
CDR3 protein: CAISDPAGGGETQYF

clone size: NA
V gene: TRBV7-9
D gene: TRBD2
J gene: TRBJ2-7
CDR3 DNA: TGTGCCAGCAGCTTAGCAGGCGGGGGGGCCAGCGAGCAGTACTTC
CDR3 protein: CASSLAGGGASEQYF

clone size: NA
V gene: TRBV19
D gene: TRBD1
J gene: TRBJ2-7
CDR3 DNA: TGTGCCAGTAGTGTCCTCGGGACAGGGAGTCCCGAGCAGTACTTC
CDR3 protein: CASSVLGTGSPEQYF

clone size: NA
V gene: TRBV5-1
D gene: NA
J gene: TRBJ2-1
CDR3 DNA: TGCGCCAGCAGCAGAGACAGGGTTGGAGGGGGTGAGCAGTTCTTC
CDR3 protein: CASSRDRVGGGEQFF

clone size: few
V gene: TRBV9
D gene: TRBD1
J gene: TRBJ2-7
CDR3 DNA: TGTGCCAGCAGCCTCGGACAGGGAACGTACTACGAGCAGTACTTC
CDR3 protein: CASSLGQGTYYEQYF

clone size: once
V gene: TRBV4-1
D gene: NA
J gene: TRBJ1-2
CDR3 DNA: TGCGCCAGCAGCCAAGTATCAGGGAACTATGGCTACACCTTC
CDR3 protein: CASSQVSGNYGYTF

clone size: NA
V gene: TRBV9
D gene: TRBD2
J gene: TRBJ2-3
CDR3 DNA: TGTGCCAGCAGCGTAGACGGGAGGGTCGGGACTCGCCTATACACAGATACGCAGTATTTT
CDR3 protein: CASSVDGRVGTRLYTDTQYF

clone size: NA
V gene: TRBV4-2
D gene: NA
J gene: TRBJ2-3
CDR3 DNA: TGTGCCAGCAGCCAAGACAGCTCTCCAGGCCGCACAGATACGCAGTATTTT
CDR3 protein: CASSQDSSPGRTDTQYF

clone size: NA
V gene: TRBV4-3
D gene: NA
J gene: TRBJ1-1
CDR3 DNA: TGCGCCAGCAGCCAAGATTCCTCGGGAGTCGACACTGAAGCTTTCTTT
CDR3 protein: CASSQDSSGVDTEAFF

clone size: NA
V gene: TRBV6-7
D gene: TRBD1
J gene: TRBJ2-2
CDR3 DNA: TGTGCCAGCAGTTATATATTTGAGACAGGGCGAGACACCGGGGAGCTGTTTTTT
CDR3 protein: CASSYIFETGRDTGELFF

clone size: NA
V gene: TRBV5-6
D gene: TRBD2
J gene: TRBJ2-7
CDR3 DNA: TGTGCCAGCAGCTTGATCGGGGGGTACTCCTACGAGCAGTACTTC
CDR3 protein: CASSLIGGYSYEQYF

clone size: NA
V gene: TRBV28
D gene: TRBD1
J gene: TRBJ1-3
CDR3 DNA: TGTGCCTCGACAGGGAACTCTGGAAACACCATATATTTT
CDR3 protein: CASTGNSGNTIYF

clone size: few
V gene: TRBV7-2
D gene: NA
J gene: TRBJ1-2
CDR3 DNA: TGTGCCAGCAGCTCGGAATGGAGTGGCTACACCTTC
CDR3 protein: CASSSEWSGYTF

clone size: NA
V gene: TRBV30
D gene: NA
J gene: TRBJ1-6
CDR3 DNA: TGTGCCTGGAAGTCGGCGGGTGCAAACTCACCCCTCCACTTT
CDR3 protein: CAWKSAGANSPLHF

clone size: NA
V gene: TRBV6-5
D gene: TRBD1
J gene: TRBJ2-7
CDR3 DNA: TGTGCCAGCAGTTACTCCGGGACAGGGGGTTACGAGCAGTACTTC
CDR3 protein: CASSYSGTGGYEQYF

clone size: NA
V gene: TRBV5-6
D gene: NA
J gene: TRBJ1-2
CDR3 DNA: TGTGCCAGCAGCTTAACGGGGTTTGGCTACACCTTC
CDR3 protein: CASSLTGFGYTF

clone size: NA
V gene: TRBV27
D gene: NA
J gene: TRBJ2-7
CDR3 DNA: TGTGCCAGCAGTTCCCTATACGGGCGAGGGACACAAGGCTACGAGCAGTACTTC
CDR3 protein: CASSSLYGRGTQGYEQYF

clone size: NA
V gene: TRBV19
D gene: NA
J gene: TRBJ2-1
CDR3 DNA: TGTGCCAGTAGTACGTGGAGGACCGATGAGCAGTTCTTC
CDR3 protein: CASSTWRTDEQFF

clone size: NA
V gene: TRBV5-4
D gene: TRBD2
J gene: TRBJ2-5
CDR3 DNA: TGTGCCAGCAGCTCCCCCAGCGGGCGGGGGGTCCAAGAGACCCAGTACTTC
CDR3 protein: CASSSPSGRGVQETQYF

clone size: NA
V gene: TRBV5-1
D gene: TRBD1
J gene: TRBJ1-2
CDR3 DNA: TGCGCCAGCCGAGAACGACAGGGGTGGGAATATGGCTACACCTTC
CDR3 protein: CASRERQGWEYGYTF

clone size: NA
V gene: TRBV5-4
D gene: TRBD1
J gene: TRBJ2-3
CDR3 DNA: TGTGCCAGCGGCATACAGGGGGCTGCAGATACGCAGTATTTT
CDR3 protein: CASGIQGAADTQYF

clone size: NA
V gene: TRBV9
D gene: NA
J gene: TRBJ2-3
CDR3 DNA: TGTGCCAGCAGCGTAGGAGGATTTGGAACAGATACGCAGTATTTT
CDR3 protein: CASSVGGFGTDTQYF

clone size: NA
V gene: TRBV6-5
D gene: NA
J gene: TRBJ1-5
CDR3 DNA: TGTGCCAGCAGATCCCTCAAGGGGGTATCGAGGCCCCAGCATTTT
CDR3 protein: CASRSLKGVSRPQHF